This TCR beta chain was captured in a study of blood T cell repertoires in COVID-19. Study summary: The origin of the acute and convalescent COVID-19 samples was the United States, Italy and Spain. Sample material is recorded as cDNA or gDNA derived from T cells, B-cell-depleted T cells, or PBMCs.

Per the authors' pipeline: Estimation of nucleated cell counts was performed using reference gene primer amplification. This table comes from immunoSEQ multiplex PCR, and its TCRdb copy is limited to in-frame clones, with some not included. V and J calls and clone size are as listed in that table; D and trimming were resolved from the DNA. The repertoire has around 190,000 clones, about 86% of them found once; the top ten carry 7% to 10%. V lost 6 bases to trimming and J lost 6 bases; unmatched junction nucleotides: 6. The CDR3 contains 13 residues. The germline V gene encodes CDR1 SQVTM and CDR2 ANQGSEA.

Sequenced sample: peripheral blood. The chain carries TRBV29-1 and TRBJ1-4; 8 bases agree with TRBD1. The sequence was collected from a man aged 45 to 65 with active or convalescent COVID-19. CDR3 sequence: CSVLGQGDEKLFF. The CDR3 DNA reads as TGCAGCGTACTCGGACAGGGTGATGAAAAACTGTTTTTT.